The source of this T cell receptor beta chain is a study of cytomegalovirus exposure and HLA in healthy donors. Study summary: The approximately 120 validation repertoires and the 666 first-cohort repertoires shared a platform, a later analysis reported. Study observations and caveats: Subsequent analysis found a tendency for first-cohort TCR clusters to co-occur within the 95 to 150 validation repertoires.

The protocol was immunoSEQ multiplex PCR, while the TCRdb copy is restricted to in-frame clones and leaves out a portion. The sample has 150,000 to 200,000 clones; around 81% are singletons. The donors were in the approximately 130-subject validation cohort; that cohort was separate from the approximately 670-subject first cohort. Germline CDR1 and CDR2: MNHEY and SMNVEV (reference sequence). The V gene lost 6 bases and the J gene lost 6 bases, with 12 bases spanning the gap. The CDR3 is made up of 14 amino acids. Concerning this clone itself: Its target is not known.

Sequenced material: PBMCs. The TCR originated in a man in his thirties or forties in good health and CMV-seropositive. This rearrangement joins TRBV27 to TRBJ1-6; D is uncertain. In DNA, the CDR3 is TGTGCCAGCAGACCGGGAGGGAGTAATTCACCCCTCCACTTT. Its protein product is CASRPGGSNSPLHF.